This T cell receptor beta chain stems from a study of response to subunit inactivated influenza vaccine. TCRdb itself ran the RT-PCR reads through MiXCR, one entry per CDR3 protein. The sample consists of about 540,000 distinct CDR3 sequences, less than 25% of them appearing once. V was shortened by 7 bases and J by 3 bases, with 12 bases between the two germline ends. This CDR3 has 12 amino acids. Germline assignment: CDR1 SQVTM and CDR2 ANQGSEA. In addition, the sample was reused for a study of T cells expressing NK-cell markers. That source adds: Scientists made TCR beta cDNA using 5'RACE template switching with UMIs. Seven sequenced donors out of eight were HCMV-seropositive, one seronegative.

The sequence was collected from a man aged 45-60 years who received an inactivated influenza vaccine. The sample was CD4+ T cells sorted from PBMCs, taken about 12 days after vaccination. This chain links TRBV29-1 with TRBJ1-1; tentatively, D is TRBD1 (6 bases). Here the CDR3 reads CSGRRQDTEAFF. CDR3 in DNA: TGCAGCGGTCGGAGACAGGACACTGAAGCTTTCTTT.